A selection of T cell receptor beta chains follows, all from one sample in a study of identical twins. TCRdb re-called the 5' RACE reads with MiXCR, one entry per CDR3 protein. The sample has about 700,000 distinct CDR3 sequences, 8.5% to 9% seen once. These data are also associated with another study on yellow fever vaccine responses in identical twins.

The sample taken for sequencing was PBMCs. The receptor source for this set is a woman younger than 35 in good health. Both conserved end residues are trimmed from each CDR3. Fields, in order: D gene, V gene, clone size, CDR3 protein. D genes are given only for firm matches. Expanded clones get a size class; other rows say once, few or many, or leave the size out.

D gene: NA
V gene: TRBV11-3
clone size: few
CDR3 protein: ASSLGAVDTQY

D gene: NA
V gene: TRBV20-1
clone size: few
CDR3 protein: SARGWALGAKSYNEQF

D gene: TRBD1
V gene: TRBV20-1
clone size: few
CDR3 protein: SARDPGQREYTDTQY

D gene: TRBD2
V gene: TRBV9
clone size: NA
CDR3 protein: ASSVVKRGSYEQY

D gene: TRBD2
V gene: TRBV7-9
clone size: NA
CDR3 protein: ASSFRGGTYNEQF

D gene: NA
V gene: TRBV6-2/TRBV6-3
clone size: NA
CDR3 protein: ASDKSQGWNEQF

D gene: NA
V gene: TRBV7-9
clone size: NA
CDR3 protein: ASSPVLGNEKQY

D gene: TRBD1
V gene: TRBV15
clone size: few
CDR3 protein: ATSREGGPYEQY

D gene: TRBD2
V gene: TRBV20-1
clone size: NA
CDR3 protein: SARTSGSPF

D gene: TRBD1
V gene: TRBV6-1
clone size: NA
CDR3 protein: ASSRQGGPPQH

D gene: TRBD2
V gene: TRBV12-3/TRBV12-4
clone size: few
CDR3 protein: ASSPPGLAGVDTQY

D gene: NA
V gene: TRBV27
clone size: many
CDR3 protein: ASSPLSHGSYEQY

D gene: TRBD1
V gene: TRBV7-2
clone size: few
CDR3 protein: ASSLQANRGDEQF

D gene: TRBD1
V gene: TRBV10-3
clone size: NA
CDR3 protein: AVLGQGERNEQY

D gene: NA
V gene: TRBV3-1
clone size: NA
CDR3 protein: ASSQEGGEARLATDTQY

D gene: TRBD2
V gene: TRBV7-9
clone size: NA
CDR3 protein: ASSFDPLAGGLNEQF

D gene: TRBD1
V gene: TRBV29-1
clone size: once
CDR3 protein: SVLDRSSYNEQF

D gene: NA
V gene: TRBV29-1
clone size: few
CDR3 protein: SAGTDYGYT

D gene: TRBD1
V gene: TRBV29-1
clone size: few
CDR3 protein: SVQGQPYGYT

D gene: NA
V gene: TRBV28
clone size: few
CDR3 protein: ASSLGSRGWDRWNEQF

D gene: NA
V gene: TRBV27
clone size: few
CDR3 protein: ASSLAPGANVLT

D gene: NA
V gene: TRBV11-2
clone size: NA
CDR3 protein: ASSLPSRGGPANIQY

D gene: TRBD1
V gene: TRBV12-3/TRBV12-4
clone size: few
CDR3 protein: ASSFRQGPEQY

D gene: TRBD1
V gene: TRBV20-1
clone size: NA
CDR3 protein: ISGGAWTDTQY

D gene: NA
V gene: TRBV15
clone size: few
CDR3 protein: ATGPRRGSSNEQF

D gene: TRBD2
V gene: TRBV3-1
clone size: few
CDR3 protein: ASSPALERGAPTGELF

D gene: TRBD2
V gene: TRBV28
clone size: NA
CDR3 protein: ASSPWGSGKTYEQY

D gene: TRBD2
V gene: TRBV5-1
clone size: few
CDR3 protein: ASSPGRGGELF

D gene: NA
V gene: TRBV2
clone size: many
CDR3 protein: ASKTDSYEQY

D gene: NA
V gene: TRBV4-1
clone size: few
CDR3 protein: ASSSEASSYNEQF

D gene: NA
V gene: TRBV18
clone size: many
CDR3 protein: ASSSESVGGNTIY

D gene: TRBD2
V gene: TRBV11-2
clone size: few
CDR3 protein: ASSLVAGEGEQY

D gene: NA
V gene: TRBV6-1
clone size: NA
CDR3 protein: ASSFFGLNYGYT

D gene: TRBD1
V gene: TRBV29-1
clone size: few
CDR3 protein: SVDSLPGQGLWSDTQY

D gene: NA
V gene: TRBV12-3/TRBV12-4
clone size: many
CDR3 protein: ASRHRDSGETQY

D gene: TRBD2
V gene: TRBV7-3
clone size: few
CDR3 protein: ASSSPATSGGNEQF

D gene: TRBD2
V gene: TRBV18
clone size: few
CDR3 protein: ASSPQGGGSGEQF

D gene: TRBD2
V gene: TRBV7-2
clone size: many
CDR3 protein: ASSLRTSVSYEQY

D gene: TRBD1
V gene: TRBV5-1
clone size: few
CDR3 protein: ASSRGTGGWNEQF

D gene: NA
V gene: TRBV6-1
clone size: few
CDR3 protein: ASSPLNRPETQY

D gene: NA
V gene: TRBV27
clone size: NA
CDR3 protein: ASSLSYRAYEQY

D gene: NA
V gene: TRBV3-1
clone size: NA
CDR3 protein: ASSQDPGWEQY

D gene: NA
V gene: TRBV5-1
clone size: few
CDR3 protein: ASRWGGRGNEQF

D gene: TRBD1
V gene: TRBV2
clone size: NA
CDR3 protein: ASSPQTGANEKLF

D gene: NA
V gene: TRBV3-1
clone size: few
CDR3 protein: ASSHRAMFQPQH

D gene: TRBD2
V gene: TRBV20-1
clone size: NA
CDR3 protein: SARVPRGSGGITGELF

D gene: NA
V gene: TRBV4-1
clone size: few
CDR3 protein: ASSQGGAGGNQPQH

D gene: NA
V gene: TRBV27
clone size: NA
CDR3 protein: ASSSTGTQTTDTQY

D gene: NA
V gene: TRBV20-1
clone size: NA
CDR3 protein: SARLSDTQY

D gene: NA
V gene: TRBV28
clone size: few
CDR3 protein: ASSLLGNNQPQH

D gene: TRBD2
V gene: TRBV29-1
clone size: few
CDR3 protein: SVTLAETYEQY

D gene: NA
V gene: TRBV20-1
clone size: NA
CDR3 protein: SARTGLFPYEQY

D gene: TRBD1
V gene: TRBV20-1
clone size: NA
CDR3 protein: SARTGVSEQY

D gene: TRBD1
V gene: TRBV2
clone size: few
CDR3 protein: ASTRQGYGYT

D gene: NA
V gene: TRBV12-3/TRBV12-4
clone size: many
CDR3 protein: ASSPDPLEQYEQY

D gene: TRBD2
V gene: TRBV9
clone size: many
CDR3 protein: ASSVDLAGGVRNEQF

D gene: NA
V gene: TRBV13
clone size: few
CDR3 protein: ASSSSAGLPEQY